These 13 T cell receptor beta chains originate from one sample sequenced in a study of neoadjuvant anti-PD-1 for oral cavity cancer. The time point is: after neoadjuvant nivolumab, at surgical resection. Using immunoSEQ multiplex PCR, the repertoire was profiled, and TCRdb retains in-frame clones only, with some absent. The sample consists of approximately 10,000 clones, 60% to 65% of them appearing once. This specimen consisted of tumor tissue, obtained after nivolumab (anti-PD-1) treatment. The source is a person between 40 and 79 years old with oral cavity squamous cell carcinoma.

This clone was counted between two and nine times. This rearrangement joins TRBV19 to TRBJ1-1, with a possible D match to TRBD1 (5 bases). CDR1 LNHDA and CDR2 SQIVND come from the germline V gene (reference sequence). V was clipped by 1 base and J by 1 base, with 10 bases between them. The CDR3 extends over 15 amino acids. The CDR3 loop is CASSIGAGQNTEAFF. CDR3 coding DNA: TGTGCCAGTAGTATAGGGGCAGGGCAGAACACTGAAGCTTTCTTT. The variable domain in full, completed from reference TRBV19 and TRBJ1-1, reads DGGITQSPKYLFRKEGQNVTLSCEQNLNHDAMYWYRQDPGQGLRLIYYSQIVNDFQKGDIAEGYSVSREKKESFPLTVTSAQKNPTAFYLCASSIGAGQNTEAFFGQGTRLTVV.

The V call is TRBV7-9, the J call TRBJ2-7; a weak D match, TRBD1 (5 bases). Trimming took off 5 bases at V and 2 bases at J, with 13 bases between the two ends. The germline CDR1 and CDR2 sequences are SEHNR and FQNEAQ (reference sequence). The CDR3 is made up of 14 amino acids. CDR3 sequence: CASSLTAATYEQYF. CDR3 bases: TGTGCCAGCAGCCTGACAGCCGCTACCTACGAGCAGTACTTC.

This clone is medium-sized (0.01 to 0.1%) in the sample. The chain carries TRBV7-9 and TRBJ2-2; unclear D gene. Trimming took 0 bases from V and 6 from J, leaving 5 bases between them. CDR3 length: 13 amino acids. CDR1 is SEHNR and CDR2 is FQNEAQ in the germline V gene (reference sequence). This chain's CDR3 is CASSLAASGELFF. The CDR3 region has the DNA TGTGCCAGCAGCTTAGCGGCGTCCGGGGAGCTGTTTTTT.

This clone was seen only a few times. CDR3 sequence reads: CASRTTENYGYTF. As DNA, the CDR3 is TGTGCCAGCAGGACTACAGAGAACTATGGCTACACCTTC. The chain uses TRBV6-6 and TRBJ1-2, with D unresolved. This CDR3 region has 13 residues. CDR1 and CDR2 from the germline V gene are MNHNY and SVGAGI (reference sequence). V gave up 6 bases and J gave up 2 bases, with 10 bases separating them.

Notes on this clone: The sample has other DNA sequences that encode this CDR3 too. V usage is TRBV9 and J usage is TRBJ2-5; D possibly corresponds to TRBD1 (6 bases). The CDR3 covers 15 residues. Trimming stripped 4 bases from V and 0 bases from J, with 13 bases between. Germline-derived CDR1 and CDR2 are SGDLS and YYNGEE. This CDR3 is CASSPQGTYQETQYF. In DNA, the CDR3 is TGTGCCAGCAGCCCCCAGGGGACCTACCAAGAGACCCAGTACTTC. Drawing the rest from reference TRBV9 and TRBJ2-5, the complete variable domain is DSGVTQTPKHLITATGQRVTLRCSPRSGDLSVYWYQQSLDQGLQFLIQYYNGEERAKGNILERFSAQQFPDLHSELNLSSLELGDSALYFCASSPQGTYQETQYFGPGTRLLVL.

The chain uses TRBV10-2 and TRBJ1-5; 8 bases line up with TRBD1. The CDR3 length is 13 residues. The ends lost 5 bases at V and 4 bases at J; junction bases unmatched: 1. Germline V CDR1 and CDR2: WSHSY, SAAADI. Here the CDR3 DNA reads TGCGCCAGCAGTAGACAGGGGAATCAGCCCCAGCATTTT. This codes for CASSRQGNQPQHF.

This clone is a singleton in its sample. V gene TRBV19 combines with J gene TRBJ2-1; TRBD1 matches at 9 bases. This CDR3 contains 14 residues. Germline V gene sequence: CDR1 LNHDA, CDR2 SQIVND (reference sequence). Trimming at V came to 4 bases and at J to 3 bases, leaving 1 base not matched to a gene. The CDR3 DNA reads as TGTGCCAGTAGTAGGACAGGGGTCTACAATGAGCAGTTCTTC. As protein: CASSRTGVYNEQFF.

This clone was recorded once. This rearrangement joins TRBV27 to TRBJ2-1; 10 bases agree with TRBD1. In germline, CDR1 is MNHEY, CDR2 SMNVEV (reference sequence). The trim removed 5 bases at V and 4 bases at J, leaving 8 bases unmatched. The CDR3 totals 16 residues. The CDR3, as DNA: TGTGCCAGCAGTACCCTCCGGACAGGGGGATACAATGAGCAGTTCTTC. Translating it yields CASSTLRTGGYNEQFF.

This clone showed up just a few times. V gene TRBV15 combines with J gene TRBJ2-7; no reliable D call. V shed 6 bases and J shed 5 bases, with 14 bases lying between them. The CDR3 loop spans 13 amino acids. The germline V gene encodes CDR1 LNHNV and CDR2 YYDKDF (reference sequence). This chain's CDR3 is CATSTSLSHEQYF. CDR3 sequence (DNA): TGTGCCACCAGTACCTCCTTGAGCCACGAGCAGTACTTC.

The J gene is TRBJ1-5, the V gene TRBV18; TRBD1 matches at 7 bases. Trimming at V came to 2 bases and at J to 7 bases, leaving 8 bases not matched to a gene. Germline CDR1 KGHSH, CDR2 LQKENI. The CDR3 runs 15 residues. The DNA for the CDR3 is TGTGCCAGCTCACCAGGTCAGGCAGGGGGGCAGCCCCAGCATTTT. Its translation is CASSPGQAGGQPQHF.

This clone was recorded once. The chain combines TRBV4-1 with TRBJ1-4; D gene unclear. CDR3 length: 13 residues. V lost 0 bases and J lost 8, with 7 bases in between. From germline, CDR1 is MGHRA and CDR2 YSYEKL. The CDR3 nucleotides are TGCGCCAGCAGCCAAGATTACCCCGAAAAACTGTTTTTT. Translation gives CASSQDYPEKLFF.

This clone appeared a single time. The V and J genes are TRBV10-2 and TRBJ1-1; TRBD1 matches 9 bases. Germline loops: CDR1 WSHSY, CDR2 SAAADI. The V segment lost 6 bases and the J segment 2 bases; nucleotides outside the gene matches: 4. The CDR3 is 14 amino acids. The CDR3 reads CASRGTGQNTEAFF. In nucleotides, the CDR3 is TGCGCCAGCAGGGGGACAGGGCAAAACACTGAAGCTTTCTTT.

This sequence joins TRBV20-1 and TRBJ2-5; D call uncertain. The V end lost 4 bases, the J end lost 4 bases, and 7 bases lay between the germline ends. CDR1 is DFQATT, CDR2 SNEGSKA, per germline (reference sequence). The CDR3 totals 11 residues. The CDR3 is CSAKIGETQYF. In nucleotides, the CDR3 is TGCAGTGCTAAGATTGGAGAGACCCAGTACTTC.